This note documents a single TCR beta chain sequence. The antigen is not known. The sample comes from a study of shared clonotypes between healthy human individuals. For the study at large: Every donor yielded three CD4 naive, three CD4 memory, two CD8 naive and one CD8 memory plate.

The study, taken as a whole, reports: Memory subsets had estimated richness that was generally smaller than that of naive subsets.

TCRdb's copy holds only in-frame clones and misses some; the assay was immunoSEQ multiplex PCR. This repertoire shows about 320,000 clones, more than 75% found once; its top ten account for 15% to 20%. The sequence was collected from a man aged 18-30 years in good health. Sequencing was carried out using memory CD8+ T cells sorted from blood. Indicated subset: CD45RO+ cells pooled with CCR7-negative TemRA cells.

This CDR3 is CASSFRDRMNTEAFF. In DNA, the CDR3 is TGCGCCAGCAGCTTCCGGGACAGGATGAACACTGAAGCTTTCTTT. This chain uses TRBV4-1 with TRBJ1-1, with 8 bases matching TRBD1. Losses at the gene ends were 5 bases for V and 0 bases for J; bases not matched to a gene: 5. This CDR3 has 15 residues. The germline CDR1 and CDR2 sequences are MGHRA and YSYEKL.